This record concerns one T cell receptor beta chain sequence. As yet, its antigen is unknown. Each subset's genomic DNA was shared equally among a number of immunoSEQ plates. TCRdb's table, derived via immunoSEQ multiplex PCR, lists solely in-frame clones and lacks some. The sample has over a million clones, around 97% seen once. The authors divided CD4+ cells into CD45RA+ naive and CD45RA-negative memory subsets. The data were taken from a study of shared clonotypes between healthy human individuals. Study-level points and caveats: It was observed that roughly 5.5% of naive CD4 clonotypes were shared across several donors. Memory subsets generally showed lower estimated richness than naive subsets.

The length of the CDR3 is 14 residues. With 6 bases removed from V and 1 base from J, the gap between germline ends came to 9 bases. CDR1 ENHRY and CDR2 SYGVKD come from the germline V gene. The sample comprised naive CD4+ T cells sorted from blood. Sample subset: CD45RA+ positively selected. The rearrangement joins TRBV10-3 to TRBJ2-2, with D perhaps matching TRBD1 (6 bases). This TCR came from a man younger than 45 in good health. The CDR3 sequence is CAIRTTGNTGELFF. The CDR3 DNA is TGTGCCATCAGGACGACAGGGAACACCGGGGAGCTGTTTTTT.